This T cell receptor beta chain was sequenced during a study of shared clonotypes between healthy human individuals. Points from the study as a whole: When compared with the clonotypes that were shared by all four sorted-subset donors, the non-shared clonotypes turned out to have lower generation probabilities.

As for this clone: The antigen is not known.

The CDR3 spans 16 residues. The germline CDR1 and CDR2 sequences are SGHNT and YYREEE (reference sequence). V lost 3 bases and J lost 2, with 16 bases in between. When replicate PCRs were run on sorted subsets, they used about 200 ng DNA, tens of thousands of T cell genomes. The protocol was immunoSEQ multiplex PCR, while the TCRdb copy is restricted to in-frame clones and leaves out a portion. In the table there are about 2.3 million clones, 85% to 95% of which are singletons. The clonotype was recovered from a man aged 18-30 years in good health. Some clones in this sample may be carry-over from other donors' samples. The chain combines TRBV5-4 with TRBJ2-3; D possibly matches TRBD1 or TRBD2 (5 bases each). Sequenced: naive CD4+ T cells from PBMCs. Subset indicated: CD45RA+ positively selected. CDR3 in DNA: TGTGCCAGCAGCTCCGCCGGGGCCCATCACACAGATACGCAGTATTTT. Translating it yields CASSSAGAHHTDTQYF.